This T cell receptor (beta chain) was captured in a study of blood T cell repertoires in COVID-19. Study context: The analysed material was cDNA or gDNA that came from T cells, B-cell-depleted T cells, or PBMCs.

The assay was immunoSEQ multiplex PCR, and TCRdb's table has in-frame clones only and misses some. The sample includes about 59,000 clones, 70% to 90% of them seen just once. This clone was found a few times. Germline-derived CDR1 and CDR2 are MDHEN and SYDVKM. The CDR3 covers 12 residues. Trimming took 6 bases from V and 6 from J, leaving 9 bases between them. Seattle participants joined during active infection and were tracked over time. The V gene is TRBV28, the J gene TRBJ1-5; D ambiguous. The source is a man aged 60 to 75 with COVID-19, enrolled during active disease. The source material was peripheral blood. The DNA of the CDR3 is TGTGCCAGCAGCGTGGGGAGTCAGCCCCAGCATTTT. This encodes CASSVGSQPQHF.